Following are 27 T cell receptor beta chains from one sample sequenced in a study of type 1 regulatory T cells. TCRdb recomputed calls from the reads with MiXCR, one row per CDR3 protein. The repertoire consists of 88,000 or so distinct CDR3 sequences, with roughly a third occurring once and the leading ten covering 2% to 2.5%. Specimen: CD4+ T cells, either the whole sample or a sorted fraction (not recorded which). These receptors were collected from a human donor in good health.

This chain joins TRBV7-2 and TRBJ2-4, with D possibly being TRBD1 (5 bases). This CDR3 has 12 amino acids. V was cut by 3 bases and J by 6 bases, with 6 bases left in between. In germline, CDR1 is SGHTA, CDR2 FQGNSA. CDR3 DNA: TGTGCCAGCAGCTTCGACAGAAACATTCAGTACTTC. Residues: CASSFDRNIQYF.

The rearrangement links TRBV19 to TRBJ2-1; possibly TRBD2 for D (6 bases). V gave up 11 bases and J gave up 3 bases, with 29 bases separating them. The V gene's germline CDR1 is LNHDA and CDR2 SQIVND (reference sequence). There are 18 residues in the CDR3. CDR3 loop: CAFAQRAQPYERYNEQFF. The CDR3 region has the DNA TGTGCCTTTGCCCAGCGGGCCCAGCCGTACGAACGCTACAATGAGCAGTTCTTC.

The chain combines TRBV20-1 with TRBJ2-3; D not resolved. CDR1 DFQATT and CDR2 SNEGSKA come from the germline V gene (reference sequence). Trimming took off 2 bases at V and 2 bases at J, with 17 bases between the two ends. The CDR3 is made up of 16 amino acids. The CDR3 spells CSARSWARANTDTQYF. CDR3 sequence (DNA): TGCAGTGCTAGAAGTTGGGCCCGGGCAAACACAGATACGCAGTATTTT.

This clonotype showed up just a few times. The chain uses TRBV20-1 and TRBJ2-5; D perhaps matches TRBD1 (5 bases). This CDR3 comprises 14 residues. CDR1 is DFQATT, CDR2 SNEGSKA, per germline (reference sequence). V shed 4 bases and J shed 3 bases, with 15 bases lying between them. CDR3 in amino acids: CSATRPIGEETQYF. CDR3 bases: TGCAGTGCTACCAGACCCATAGGGGAAGAGACCCAGTACTTC.

The chain links TRBV24-1 to TRBJ2-2; D unclear. Germline values: CDR1 KGHDR, CDR2 SFDVKD. The CDR3 totals 17 residues. V lost 0 bases and J 8 bases, leaving 18 bases between the germline ends. CDR3 nucleotides: TGTGCCACCAGTGATTTGAATGAGTTGTTGGGCCCAGGGGAGCTGTTTTTT. Translation: CATSDLNELLGPGELFF.

The table lists this clonotype with a count of one. The rearrangement joins TRBV6-2 or TRBV6-3 to TRBJ1-5; perhaps TRBD1 as D (5 bases). CDR3 length equals 14 residues. The germline CDR1 and CDR2 sequences are MNHEY and SVGEGT. Trimming removed 5 bases from V and 6 bases from J, with 14 bases in between. The CDR3 nucleotides read TGTGCCAGCAGTGATATGGGGGGGGTTCAGCCCCAGCATTTT. Amino acid sequence: CASSDMGGVQPQHF.

The sample holds one count of this clonotype. The rearrangement uses TRBV20-1 and TRBJ2-7; 8 bases line up with TRBD2. CDR1 is DFQATT and CDR2 is SNEGSKA in the germline V gene (reference sequence). The CDR3 is made up of 19 amino acids. The V gene end was trimmed by 2 bases and the J gene end by 3 bases; junction bases not matched to a gene: 21. The CDR3 DNA reads TGCAGTGCTAGACCCCGGGCGGGGGCCTCAGCGGGAGCAGGCTACGAGCAGTACTTC. Translation: CSARPRAGASAGAGYEQYF.

V usage is TRBV12-3 or TRBV12-4 and J usage is TRBJ2-1; weak D call: TRBD1 (5 bases). V dropped 3 bases and J dropped 0 bases, with 12 bases sitting between them. The CDR3 contains 16 residues. The CDR3 here is CASSFRQLGSYNEQFF. The DNA for the CDR3 is TGTGCCAGCAGTTTCAGACAGCTCGGCTCCTACAATGAGCAGTTCTTC.

This clonotype was recorded a few times. The gene calls are TRBV12-3 or TRBV12-4 and TRBJ1-4; 10 nucleotides match TRBD1. J was trimmed by 8 bases and V by 6 bases; bases with no gene match: 6. This CDR3 is built from 14 residues. CDR3 sequence reads: CASRGTGAIEKLFF. CDR3 bases: TGTGCCAGCAGGGGGACAGGGGCGATCGAAAAACTGTTTTTT.

This clonotype was observed a few times. The chain carries TRBV25-1 and TRBJ2-5, with D possibly matching TRBD1 (6 bases). This CDR3 region has 16 residues. Trimming pared 3 bases from V and 4 bases from J, leaving 18 bases between. In germline, CDR1 is MGHDK, CDR2 SYGVNS. The CDR3 spells CASSDYGQFSGETQYF. CDR3 DNA: TGTGCCAGCAGTGACTACGGACAGTTCTCGGGAGAGACCCAGTACTTC.

As for this clonotype: This may arise from a read error, as a much more abundant clone is one base away. The chain combines TRBV7-9 with TRBJ1-4; possibly TRBD1 for D (5 bases). The CDR3 loop spans 14 amino acids. Looked up from germline, CDR1 is SEHNR and CDR2 is FQNEAQ (reference sequence). Between the trimmed V and J ends, which lost 8 bases and 8 bases, there was a span of 18 bases. CDR3 sequence reads: CASRKSRVDEKLFF. In DNA, the CDR3 is TGTGCCAGCCGCAAGAGCAGGGTGGACGAAAAACTGTTTTTT. The whole variable domain, remainder taken from reference TRBV7-9 and TRBJ1-4, is DTGVSQNPRHKITKRGQNVTFRCDPISEHNRLYWYRQTLGQGPEFLTYFQNEAQLEKSRLLSDRFSAERPKGSFSTLEIQRTEQGDSAMYLCASRKSRVDEKLFFGSGTQLSVL.

This clonotype has only a few counts. The J gene is TRBJ2-3, the V gene TRBV9; D possibly corresponds to TRBD2 (5 bases). The CDR3 contains 13 residues. The V and J ends lost 3 bases and 4 bases respectively, with 9 bases between them. Germline CDR1 and CDR2: SGDLS and YYNGEE. The CDR3: CASSAARADTQYF. The CDR3 nucleotides are TGTGCCAGCAGCGCCGCGCGGGCAGATACGCAGTATTTT.

J is TRBJ2-2 and V is TRBV6-2 or TRBV6-3, with D unresolved. V dropped 2 bases and J dropped 0 bases, with 7 bases sitting between them. Germline V CDR1 and CDR2: MNHEY, SVGEGT. CDR3 length: 15 amino acids. The CDR3 DNA reads as TGTGCCAGCAGTTACGGCAGCGCGAACACCGGGGAGCTGTTTTTT. Protein: CASSYGSANTGELFF.

The V and J genes are TRBV4-1 and TRBJ1-2; D is perhaps TRBD1 (5 bases). Trimming took 0 bases from V and 1 from J, leaving 6 bases between them. From germline, CDR1 is MGHRA and CDR2 YSYEKL. The CDR3 has 14 amino acids. The DNA for the CDR3 is TGCGCCAGCAGCCAAGACGGACATAACTATGGCTACACCTTC. The encoded protein is CASSQDGHNYGYTF.

This clonotype has ten or more counts. The chain is built from TRBV6-5 and TRBJ2-7; 9 nucleotides align to TRBD1. The CDR3 has 13 amino acids. V lost 5 bases and J lost 4; bases outside the gene matches: 3. Germline-derived CDR1 and CDR2 are MNHEY and SVGAGI. CDR3 in amino acids: CASSAQGAYEQYF. The CDR3 nucleotides are TGTGCCAGCAGTGCACAGGGGGCGTACGAGCAGTACTTC.

This clonotype has more than one count but fewer than ten. This rearrangement joins TRBV5-1 to TRBJ1-2; D ambiguous. CDR3 size: 12 residues. Germline CDR1 and CDR2: SGHRS and YFSETQ. V was shortened by 5 bases and J by 4 bases, with 9 bases between the two germline ends. The CDR3, as DNA: TGCGCCAGCAGTTCCGACTTCTATGGCTACACCTTC. It yields the protein CASSSDFYGYTF.

This clonotype was observed once. The chain combines TRBV4-3 with TRBJ2-2; D call uncertain. The CDR3 is 15 residues long. Trimming removed 0 bases at V and 7 bases at J, with 12 bases between. Looked up from germline, CDR1 is LGHNA and CDR2 is YSLEER. The CDR3 region is CASSQDQVSGGELFF. Written as DNA, the CDR3 is TGCGCCAGCAGCCAAGATCAAGTTTCGGGCGGGGAGCTGTTTTTT.

The chain uses TRBV28 and TRBJ2-1; no clear D gene. In germline, CDR1 is MDHEN, CDR2 SYDVKM. Trimming took off 3 bases at V and 12 bases at J, with 12 bases between the two ends. The CDR3 has 12 residues. The CDR3 is CASSFGEKRQFF. The DNA for the CDR3 is TGTGCCAGCAGTTTTGGGGAAAAACGGCAGTTCTTC.

The gene calls are TRBV20-1 and TRBJ1-1; TRBD1 matches at 11 bases. The CDR3 extends over 14 amino acids. J lost 4 bases, V lost 3 bases, and 4 bases had no gene match. Germline V gene lookup returns CDR1 DFQATT and CDR2 SNEGSKA (reference sequence). Here the CDR3 DNA reads TGCAGTGCTAGGGGGGACAGGGGGGGCACTGAAGCTTTCTTT. Translation gives CSARGDRGGTEAFF.

The chain is built from TRBV6-6 and TRBJ2-5; the match to TRBD2 covers 8 bases. The CDR3 sequence is 15 residues long. Looked up from germline, CDR1 is MNHNY and CDR2 is SVGAGI (reference sequence). With V trimmed by 5 bases and J by 2 bases, 7 bases remained unmatched. In DNA form, the CDR3 reads TGTGCCAGCAGTCCCCCGGGACTAGGGCAAGAGACCCAGTACTTC. Its protein is CASSPPGLGQETQYF.

The J gene is TRBJ1-2, the V gene TRBV27, with a tentative D call TRBD1 (6 bases). Trimming took off 5 bases at V and 8 bases at J, with 18 bases between the two ends. Germline V gene sequence: CDR1 MNHEY, CDR2 SMNVEV (reference sequence). The CDR3 loop spans 14 amino acids. The CDR3 nucleotides are TGTGCCAGCAGTCTTAGGGGGGGGCTGCTCGGCTACACCTTC. Protein product: CASSLRGGLLGYTF.

This clonotype has more than one count but fewer than ten. CDR3 sequence reads: CASSPGFEQYF. CDR3 bases: TGTGCCAGCAGCCCTGGTTTTGAGCAGTACTTC. The J gene is TRBJ2-7, the V gene TRBV3-1, with D hard to call. The CDR3 length is 11 residues. Trimming took 4 bases from V and 7 from J, leaving 8 bases between them. The V gene's germline CDR1 is LGHDT and CDR2 YNNKEL (reference sequence).

This clonotype was detected only a few times. The V call is TRBV2, the J call TRBJ1-5; D is perhaps TRBD1 (5 bases). Germline V gene data show CDR1 as SNHLY and CDR2 as FYNNEI. Trimming cost V 6 bases and J 7 bases, with 13 bases left between them. The CDR3 has 13 residues. The DNA for the CDR3 is TGTGCCAGCAGCGCGGGGGTCGGGCAGCCCCAGCATTTT. Translation: CASSAGVGQPQHF.

V usage is TRBV5-1 and J usage is TRBJ2-2; D gene ambiguous. The CDR3 consists of 14 residues. Deletions cut 2 bases from V and 3 bases from J, with 8 bases between. The germline CDR1 and CDR2 sequences are SGHRS and YFSETQ. The CDR3 sequence is CASSFGKDTGELFF. The CDR3 nucleotides read TGCGCCAGCAGCTTCGGAAAGGACACCGGGGAGCTGTTTTTT.

Of note for this clonotype: An end of the junction differs from the germline gene, which may be a read error. This chain joins TRBV5-4 and TRBJ2-3, with TRBD2 matching over 10 bases. CDR3 length: 14 amino acids. Germline assignment: CDR1 SGHNT and CDR2 YYREEE (reference sequence). As DNA, the CDR3 is TGTGCCAACAGCCCTAGCGGGAGAACAGATACGCAGTATTTT. Protein: CANSPSGRTDTQYF.

The table lists this clonotype with a few counts. The chain employs TRBV6-2 or TRBV6-3 and TRBJ2-3; 7 bases line up with TRBD2. This CDR3 is built from 17 residues. V lost 0 bases and J lost 1; bases outside the gene matches: 7. The V gene's germline CDR1 is MNHEY and CDR2 SVGEGT. CDR3 amino acids: CASSYSVRLAGTDTQYF. As DNA, the CDR3 is TGTGCCAGCAGTTACTCGGTCAGGCTAGCGGGCACAGATACGCAGTATTTT.

The chain employs TRBV29-1 and TRBJ2-5, with D possibly being TRBD1 (5 bases). V was cut by 3 bases and J by 6 bases, with 8 bases left in between. Germline values: CDR1 SQVTM, CDR2 ANQGSEA. The CDR3 has 11 amino acids. Here the CDR3 reads CSVDVGQTQYF. The CDR3 nucleotides are TGCAGCGTTGATGTGGGGCAGACCCAGTACTTC.